This TCR beta chain came from a study of shared clonotypes between healthy human individuals. Sequencing used immunoSEQ multiplex PCR; TCRdb keeps in-frame clones, though not all of them. Among around 2,000,000 clones listed, 85% to 95% were seen once. The study's findings and limits: Among non-shared clonotypes, generation probabilities were lower than among those shared by all four donors.

Notes on this clone: The antigen remains undetermined.

V shed 1 base and J shed 3 bases, with 13 bases lying between them. CDR1 is MGHRA and CDR2 is YSYEKL in the germline V gene. The CDR3 is made up of 16 amino acids. Naive CD8 cells lacked CD45RO and underwent positive selection for CCR7, leaving out terminally differentiated effector memory CD45RA+ cells. Sequencing used naive CD8+ T cells from PBMCs. J is TRBJ1-3 and V is TRBV4-1; D is uncertain. The sequence came from a man aged 18 to 30 in good health. Some clones in this sample may be carry-over from other donors' samples. CDR3 bases: TGCGCCAGCAGCCAAGTGGATAGGTATCGTGGAAACACCATATATTTT. Residues: CASSQVDRYRGNTIYF.